Here is one TCR beta chain with its context. The J segment lost 1 base and the V segment lost 5 bases, leaving 9 bases of the junction unmatched. Germline CDR1 SEHNR, CDR2 FQNEAQ (reference sequence). The CDR3 loop spans 19 amino acids. Data came from immunoSEQ multiplex PCR; TCRdb stores just in-frame clones and leaves some out. The table has fewer than 600,000 clones, 75% to 80% seen once. This sample is drawn from a study of shared clonotypes between healthy human individuals. The chain links TRBV7-9 to TRBJ2-2; 14 positions agree with TRBD2. The clonotype was recovered from a woman in her forties in good health. Some clones in this sample may be carry-over from other donors' samples. Sequenced: PBMCs. The CDR3 nucleotides read TGTGCCAGCAGCGCACCGGGACTAGCGGGAGCTCTGAACACCGGGGAGCTGTTTTTT. This sequence encodes CASSAPGLAGALNTGELFF.